This T cell receptor beta chain was obtained from a study of beta chain features in type 1 diabetes. Worth noting for this clone: Its antigen is as yet unknown.

Overall study findings and caveats: TCRB CDR3s from Type 1 diabetes patients were moderately but significantly shorter in all four CD4+ subsets.

The isolated RNA, all of it, was reverse transcribed, so expressed TCRB transcripts were what got sequenced. The repertoire was sequenced with immunoSEQ multiplex PCR; TCRdb's copy has only in-frame clones and lacks some. The sample consists of 60,000 or so clones, roughly half of them appearing once. The TCR originated in a woman aged 40 to 50 with type 1 diabetes. Input material: Tregs from blood.

The CDR3 nucleotides read TGTGCCAGCAGCCTCCGGGACACATTGAACACTGAAGCTTTCTTT. This gives the protein CASSLRDTLNTEAFF. The chain is built from TRBV21-1 and TRBJ1-1; the DNA was not compared with TRBD1, the D call given in the table. TRBV21-1 is flagged as a pseudogene. CDR3 length equals 15 residues.